A single sample is the source of the 7 T cell receptor beta chains below, sequenced in a study of Ad26.COV2.S vaccination and SARS-CoV-2 variants (dated by TCRdb to about 2021). The method was the immunoSEQ multiplex PCR assay. TCRdb's version of the immuneACCESS table is confined to in-frame rearrangements and falls short of the full clone set. An unresolved V gene accounts for under half of the shortfall where checked; the remainder is of unknown origin. This sample is represented by more than 120,000 clones; about nine tenths of them were singletons. The ten most abundant clones make up 4% to 6% of the sample. The sample's time point, from its label and the paper: individuals recovered from natural SARS-CoV-2 infection. Sequences were derived from peripheral blood, sampled after recovery from COVID-19. These receptors all stem from a human donor who had recovered from COVID-19.

The chain has TRBV5-1 and TRBJ1-4; 12 nucleotides match TRBD1. Trimming removed 4 bases from V and 8 bases from J; junction bases left unmatched: 6. Germline V lookup: CDR1 SGHRS, CDR2 YFSETQ. CDR3 length: 15 residues. CDR3 in amino acids: CASSGGTGGNEKLFF. CDR3 nucleotide sequence: TGCGCCAGCAGCGGGGGGACAGGGGGCAACGAAAAACTGTTTTTT.

The chain uses TRBV29-1 and TRBJ2-3; D call uncertain. Trimming cost V 4 bases and J 0 bases, with 11 bases left between them. Germline V CDR1 and CDR2: SQVTM, ANQGSEA. CDR3 length: 14 residues. The CDR3 bases are TGCAGCGTTGGGGGTATGCGTAGCACAGATACGCAGTATTTT. Translation: CSVGGMRSTDTQYF.

This rearrangement joins TRBV28 to TRBJ1-4; D is perhaps TRBD1 (5 bases). CDR1 MDHEN and CDR2 SYDVKM come from the germline V gene. The CDR3 is 14 amino acids. The V end was cut by 3 bases, the J end by 8 bases, with 13 bases between. In nucleotides, the CDR3 is TGTGCCAGCAGTTTGGGGGGTTCGGGCGAAAAACTGTTTTTT. Protein sequence: CASSLGGSGEKLFF.

This CDR3 is CASSQGVSPGTTSLETQYF. CDR3 nucleotides: TGTGCCAGCAGCCAAGGTGTTTCCCCCGGGACTACCTCCTTAGAGACCCAGTACTTC. This chain joins TRBV3-1 (or the pseudogene TRBV3-2) and TRBJ2-5, with 7 bases lining up with TRBD2. This CDR3 spans 19 amino acids. From germline, CDR1 is LGHDT and CDR2 YNNKEL (reference sequence). With V trimmed by 1 base and J by 4 bases, 18 bases remained unmatched.

This clone was counted a single time. The V gene is TRBV28, the J gene TRBJ2-7, with TRBD2 matching 9 bases. The CDR3 consists of 15 residues. Germline CDR1 MDHEN, CDR2 SYDVKM. Germline trimming cut 8 bases from V and 2 bases from J; bases unmatched to any gene: 10. The CDR3 DNA reads TGTGCCAGCTGCCCAGGGCTAGCGGGGACCTACGAGCAGTACTTC. It codes for CASCPGLAGTYEQYF.

This sequence joins TRBV7-6 and TRBJ2-2; TRBD2 might be the D (6 bases). Germline assignment: CDR1 SGHVS and CDR2 FNYEAQ. This CDR3 has 15 residues. The germline V and J ends were trimmed by 8 bases and 5 bases, with 18 bases remaining between them. CDR3 sequence: CASRERPLGTGELFF. The CDR3 DNA is TGTGCCAGCCGGGAGCGACCCCTTGGGACCGGGGAGCTGTTTTTT.

The genes are TRBV19 and TRBJ2-5, with D possibly TRBD2 on 7 matching bases. The CDR3 covers 16 residues. CDR1 and CDR2 (germline): LNHDA, SQIVND (reference sequence). Between the trimmed V and J ends, which lost 5 bases and 4 bases, there was a span of 20 bases. CDR3 sequence (DNA): TGTGCCAGTAGTGAGGGGGGGGCGAGATACGGAGAGACCCAGTACTTC. Its translation is CASSEGGARYGETQYF.